This is a list of T cell receptor beta chains from one sample in a study of shared clonotypes between healthy human individuals. The protocol was immunoSEQ multiplex PCR, while the TCRdb copy is restricted to in-frame clones and leaves out a portion. The top ten hold approximately 1.1% of the sample, which has some 1,400,000 clones, more than 95% seen once. Sequenced: naive CD4+ T cells sorted from blood. All receptors derive from a man younger than 45 in good health. CDR3s include the opening cysteine and the closing phenylalanine or tryptophan. A D gene is named only where the DNA matches it firmly. Not all rows give a size; the values are once, few, many and, for expanded clones, a class.

d_call: TRBD2; clone_size: .; v_call: TRBV2; cdr3_length: 15; j_call: TRBJ2-2; cdr3_nt: TGTGCCAGCAGCTCGACTAGCGGGAGTCCCGGGGAGCTGTTTTTT; cdr3_aa: CASSSTSGSPGELFF
d_call: .; clone_size: .; v_call: TRBV7-2; cdr3_length: 12; j_call: TRBJ2-3; cdr3_nt: TGTGCCAGCAGCCCCCTTTCAGATACGCAGTATTTT; cdr3_aa: CASSPLSDTQYF
d_call: .; clone_size: .; v_call: TRBV28; cdr3_length: 13; j_call: TRBJ2-3; cdr3_nt: TGTGCCAGCAGGGGTAGCGGCACAGATACGCAGTATTTT; cdr3_aa: CASRGSGTDTQYF
d_call: TRBD1; clone_size: .; v_call: TRBV29-1; cdr3_length: 16; j_call: TRBJ1-5; cdr3_nt: TGCAGCGTTGCTGCCGGGACAGTTGGGAGCAATCAGCCCCAGCATTTT; cdr3_aa: CSVAAGTVGSNQPQHF
d_call: .; clone_size: once; v_call: TRBV5-4; cdr3_length: 16; j_call: TRBJ2-3; cdr3_nt: TGTGCCAGCAGCTTGGAAGCCCCCACGGCCCCAGATACGCAGTATTTT; cdr3_aa: CASSLEAPTAPDTQYF
d_call: .; clone_size: .; v_call: TRBV4-1; cdr3_length: 15; j_call: TRBJ1-5; cdr3_nt: TGCGCCAGCAGCCGGGTCCTCGATTACAATCAGCCCCAGCATTTT; cdr3_aa: CASSRVLDYNQPQHF
d_call: TRBD2; clone_size: .; v_call: TRBV25-1; cdr3_length: 14; j_call: TRBJ2-1; cdr3_nt: TGTGCCAGCAGTGTTAGCGGGACTTACAATGAGCAGTTCTTC; cdr3_aa: CASSVSGTYNEQFF
d_call: .; clone_size: .; v_call: TRBV7-2; cdr3_length: 16; j_call: TRBJ2-2; cdr3_nt: TGTGCCAGCAGCCTTGTGTCGACCTCGAACACCGGGGAGCTGTTTTTT; cdr3_aa: CASSLVSTSNTGELFF
d_call: TRBD2; clone_size: .; v_call: TRBV19; cdr3_length: 15; j_call: TRBJ2-3; cdr3_nt: TGTGCCAGCACCTACAGGACTAGCGGCACAGATACGCAGTATTTT; cdr3_aa: CASTYRTSGTDTQYF
d_call: TRBD1; clone_size: .; v_call: TRBV6-6; cdr3_length: 15; j_call: TRBJ2-1; cdr3_nt: TGTGCCAGCAGTTATAGCTCGGACAGGTTCGATGAGCAGTTCTTC; cdr3_aa: CASSYSSDRFDEQFF
d_call: .; clone_size: .; v_call: TRBV18; cdr3_length: 15; j_call: TRBJ2-5; cdr3_nt: TGTGCCAGCTCACTAAACCGGGGAGGAGAAGAGACCCAGTACTTC; cdr3_aa: CASSLNRGGEETQYF
d_call: TRBD1; clone_size: few; v_call: TRBV2; cdr3_length: 12; j_call: TRBJ2-3; cdr3_nt: TGTGCCAGCAGGGACAGGGCAGATACGCAGTATTTT; cdr3_aa: CASRDRADTQYF
d_call: TRBD1; clone_size: .; v_call: TRBV7-9; cdr3_length: 12; j_call: TRBJ1-3; cdr3_nt: TGTGCCAGCAGCTTTTTAGGTGGGACAGAGACATTT; cdr3_aa: CASSFLGGTETF
d_call: TRBD1; clone_size: once; v_call: TRBV5-5; cdr3_length: 16; j_call: TRBJ2-7; cdr3_nt: TGTGCCAGCAGCTTGGGGGACAGGGGTCATACGGGCGAGCAGTACTTC; cdr3_aa: CASSLGDRGHTGEQYF
d_call: .; clone_size: few; v_call: TRBV10-1; cdr3_length: 12; j_call: TRBJ2-2; cdr3_nt: TGCGCCAGCAGGACGAACACCGGGGAGCTGTTTTTT; cdr3_aa: CASRTNTGELFF
d_call: .; clone_size: once; v_call: TRBV2; cdr3_length: 13; j_call: TRBJ2-7; cdr3_nt: TGTGCCAGCCAAGGATTTCCAGGTGGCGAGCAGTACTTC; cdr3_aa: CASQGFPGGEQYF
d_call: .; clone_size: few; v_call: TRBV9; cdr3_length: 13; j_call: TRBJ2-2; cdr3_nt: TGTGCCAGCAGCGTCGCTAGCTCCGGGGAGCTGTTTTTT; cdr3_aa: CASSVASSGELFF
d_call: .; clone_size: .; v_call: TRBV9; cdr3_length: 14; j_call: TRBJ2-2; cdr3_nt: TGTGCCAGCAGCGGGGCGGCGAACACCGGGGAGCTGTTTTTT; cdr3_aa: CASSGAANTGELFF
d_call: .; clone_size: once; v_call: TRBV28; cdr3_length: 15; j_call: TRBJ1-4; cdr3_nt: TGTGCCAGCAGTTTATCGCGGGGAGGAGTTGAAAAACTGTTTTTT; cdr3_aa: CASSLSRGGVEKLFF
d_call: .; clone_size: .; v_call: TRBV7-9; cdr3_length: 19; j_call: TRBJ1-3; cdr3_nt: TGTGCCAGCAGCTTAAGGCTCCTTCCGTCCAGCCTCTCTGGAAACACCATATATTTT; cdr3_aa: CASSLRLLPSSLSGNTIYF
d_call: .; clone_size: .; v_call: TRBV10-3; cdr3_length: 12; j_call: TRBJ1-2; cdr3_nt: TGTGCCATCAGTGACGAGGTGTATGGCTACACCTTC; cdr3_aa: CAISDEVYGYTF
d_call: .; clone_size: .; v_call: TRBV7-2; cdr3_length: 14; j_call: TRBJ2-7; cdr3_nt: TGTGCCAGCAGCTTAAGAGGGGCTAACTACGAGCAGTACTTC; cdr3_aa: CASSLRGANYEQYF
d_call: TRBD1; clone_size: .; v_call: TRBV5-1; cdr3_length: 16; j_call: TRBJ1-1; cdr3_nt: TGCGCCAGCAGCTTTTCAGCAGGGGGTTTGTACACTGAAGCTTTCTTT; cdr3_aa: CASSFSAGGLYTEAFF
d_call: .; clone_size: .; v_call: TRBV18; cdr3_length: 14; j_call: TRBJ2-5; cdr3_nt: TGTGCCAGCTCACCCCTCGGGGACGCGGAGACCCAGTACTTC; cdr3_aa: CASSPLGDAETQYF
d_call: .; clone_size: .; v_call: TRBV21-1; cdr3_length: 16; j_call: TRBJ1-5; cdr3_nt: TGTGCCAGCAGCCAATTTCGGGGGACAGGGGTTCAGCCCCAGCATTTT; cdr3_aa: CASSQFRGTGVQPQHF
d_call: TRBD1; clone_size: .; v_call: TRBV5-1; cdr3_length: 15; j_call: TRBJ1-2; cdr3_nt: TGCGCCAGCAGCTTGCGGTTGCAGGGGGCGGAGGTCTACACCTTC; cdr3_aa: CASSLRLQGAEVYTF
d_call: TRBD1; clone_size: .; v_call: TRBV19; cdr3_length: 17; j_call: TRBJ1-2; cdr3_nt: TGTGCCAGTAGTATATTAAGGTCGGGACAGGGGGCGAAAGGCTACACCTTC; cdr3_aa: CASSILRSGQGAKGYTF
d_call: .; clone_size: .; v_call: TRBV25-1; cdr3_length: 14; j_call: TRBJ2-3; cdr3_nt: TGTGCCAGCAGTTCGGGCCGAACCACAGATACGCAGTATTTT; cdr3_aa: CASSSGRTTDTQYF
d_call: TRBD2; clone_size: .; v_call: TRBV27; cdr3_length: 15; j_call: TRBJ2-3; cdr3_nt: TGTGCCAGCAGTTTAGGGGGGGTAGGCACAGATACGCAGTATTTT; cdr3_aa: CASSLGGVGTDTQYF
d_call: .; clone_size: .; v_call: TRBV5-1; cdr3_length: 15; j_call: TRBJ2-5; cdr3_nt: TGCGCCAGCAGCTCCCGCCCGACAGTGGGGGCGACCCAGTACTTC; cdr3_aa: CASSSRPTVGATQYF
d_call: TRBD2; clone_size: .; v_call: TRBV7-9; cdr3_length: 15; j_call: TRBJ2-7; cdr3_nt: TGTGCCAGCAGTCGCGGGGGAGGGCTCGGGGACGAGCAGTACTTC; cdr3_aa: CASSRGGGLGDEQYF
d_call: TRBD1; clone_size: .; v_call: TRBV6-1; cdr3_length: 17; j_call: TRBJ1-3; cdr3_nt: TGTGCCAGCAGTGAACAGATCAGGACAGGGCGAGGAAACACCATATATTTT; cdr3_aa: CASSEQIRTGRGNTIYF
d_call: TRBD1; clone_size: .; v_call: TRBV27; cdr3_length: 15; j_call: TRBJ2-1; cdr3_nt: TGTGCCAGCAGACTCCGGGACAGGACCTACAATGAGCAGTTCTTC; cdr3_aa: CASRLRDRTYNEQFF
d_call: .; clone_size: .; v_call: TRBV5-1; cdr3_length: 15; j_call: TRBJ2-7; cdr3_nt: TGCGCCAGCAGCTTGGCCAGGGGCTCCACCTACGAGCAGTACTTC; cdr3_aa: CASSLARGSTYEQYF
d_call: TRBD2; clone_size: .; v_call: TRBV29-1; cdr3_length: 15; j_call: TRBJ2-2; cdr3_nt: TGCAGCGTTAATTCAGGACTAGCGGGACACGGGGAGCTGTTTTTT; cdr3_aa: CSVNSGLAGHGELFF
d_call: TRBD1; clone_size: .; v_call: TRBV15; cdr3_length: 18; j_call: TRBJ1-5; cdr3_nt: TGTGCCACCAGCAGAAGGACAGGGACCCTTTATAGCAATCAGCCCCAGCATTTT; cdr3_aa: CATSRRTGTLYSNQPQHF
d_call: .; clone_size: .; v_call: TRBV7-6; cdr3_length: 14; j_call: TRBJ2-7; cdr3_nt: TGTGCCAGCACTCCGAAGACAGTTGACTACGAGCAGTACTTC; cdr3_aa: CASTPKTVDYEQYF
d_call: .; clone_size: .; v_call: TRBV7-8; cdr3_length: 15; j_call: TRBJ1-1; cdr3_nt: TGTGCCAGCACACAGTGGGGGGCCCCCAACACTGAAGCTTTCTTT; cdr3_aa: CASTQWGAPNTEAFF
d_call: .; clone_size: .; v_call: TRBV10-3; cdr3_length: 12; j_call: TRBJ2-7; cdr3_nt: TGTGCCATCAGTGAGTCAGGGGACGAGCAGTACTTC; cdr3_aa: CAISESGDEQYF
d_call: .; clone_size: .; v_call: TRBV5-4; cdr3_length: 15; j_call: TRBJ2-3; cdr3_nt: TGTGCCAGCAGCTTGGGCGGGACAATTGCAGATACGCAGTATTTT; cdr3_aa: CASSLGGTIADTQYF
d_call: .; clone_size: .; v_call: TRBV6-6; cdr3_length: 14; j_call: TRBJ2-7; cdr3_nt: TGTGCCAGCAGCCGCGACCCGGTCGCTTACGAGCAGTACTTC; cdr3_aa: CASSRDPVAYEQYF
d_call: TRBD2; clone_size: .; v_call: TRBV27; cdr3_length: 18; j_call: TRBJ2-1; cdr3_nt: TGTGCCAGCAGCTCCGGGACTAGCGGGAGGGCTAGGTTTTGGGAGCAGTTCTTC; cdr3_aa: CASSSGTSGRARFWEQFF
d_call: .; clone_size: .; v_call: TRBV28; cdr3_length: 16; j_call: TRBJ2-1; cdr3_nt: TGTGCCAGCAGTTTTCGCGGCAACCCTGAGAGGAATGAGCAGTTCTTC; cdr3_aa: CASSFRGNPERNEQFF
d_call: .; clone_size: .; v_call: TRBV29-1; cdr3_length: 13; j_call: TRBJ1-1; cdr3_nt: TGCGGCTGGAAGGTGGACAGTTACACTGAAGCTTTCTTT; cdr3_aa: CGWKVDSYTEAFF
d_call: TRBD1; clone_size: .; v_call: TRBV30; cdr3_length: 14; j_call: TRBJ1-2; cdr3_nt: TGTGCCTGGGGTTCCGGGACAGGGGTGTCTGGCTACACCTTC; cdr3_aa: CAWGSGTGVSGYTF
d_call: TRBD1; clone_size: .; v_call: TRBV28; cdr3_length: 15; j_call: TRBJ2-7; cdr3_nt: TGTGCCAGCAGTTCCGGACAGGGGGGGGCCTACGAGCAGTACTTC; cdr3_aa: CASSSGQGGAYEQYF
d_call: .; clone_size: .; v_call: TRBV2; cdr3_length: 15; j_call: TRBJ1-5; cdr3_nt: TGTGCCAGCAGCGATCCGACAGCGGGGAATCAGCCCCAGCATTTT; cdr3_aa: CASSDPTAGNQPQHF
d_call: TRBD2; clone_size: .; v_call: TRBV7-6; cdr3_length: 18; j_call: TRBJ2-1; cdr3_nt: TGTGCCAGCAGCTCCGGTCTAGGGAGGGTTAGCGGATACAATGAGCAGTTCTTC; cdr3_aa: CASSSGLGRVSGYNEQFF
d_call: .; clone_size: .; v_call: TRBV5-5; cdr3_length: 13; j_call: TRBJ1-5; cdr3_nt: TGTGCCAGCAGCTTTCTTGGCAATCAGCCCCAGCATTTT; cdr3_aa: CASSFLGNQPQHF
d_call: .; clone_size: .; v_call: TRBV2; cdr3_length: 16; j_call: TRBJ1-5; cdr3_nt: TGTGCCAGCAGGGAAGGGAAACAAGGTCAGGGGCAGCCCCAGCATTTT; cdr3_aa: CASREGKQGQGQPQHF
d_call: TRBD1; clone_size: .; v_call: TRBV2; cdr3_length: 20; j_call: TRBJ1-2; cdr3_nt: TGTGCCAGCAGCGGATACAGGGGGCGTTTAACCCACGCCACTAACTATGGCTACACCTTC; cdr3_aa: CASSGYRGRLTHATNYGYTF
d_call: TRBD1; clone_size: .; v_call: TRBV9; cdr3_length: 15; j_call: TRBJ2-7; cdr3_nt: TGTGCCAGCAGCCCAGGACAGGGGACCCCCTACGAGCAGTACTTC; cdr3_aa: CASSPGQGTPYEQYF
d_call: TRBD2; clone_size: .; v_call: TRBV10-3; cdr3_length: 13; j_call: TRBJ2-3; cdr3_nt: TGTGCCATCAGGCGGGAGGTCGAGGATACGCAGTATTTT; cdr3_aa: CAIRREVEDTQYF
d_call: .; clone_size: few; v_call: TRBV7-9; cdr3_length: 11; j_call: TRBJ2-7; cdr3_nt: TGTGCCAGCAGCTTGACCTACGAGCAGTACTTC; cdr3_aa: CASSLTYEQYF